The subject of this entry is one TCR beta chain. The antigen remains undetermined. These data are taken from a study of identical twins. Study-wide points: Interpretation of the results relied on cross-sectional statistical analysis and not on following the same donors. Out-of-frame alpha sequences common to twins exhibited a surplus of low generation probability.

TCRdb reprocessed the 5' RACE reads via MiXCR and lists one record per CDR3 protein. The data show approximately 550,000 distinct CDR3 sequences, approximately 20% seen once. The CDR3 is 15 residues long. The germline V and J ends were trimmed by 8 bases and 6 bases, with 20 bases remaining between them. These data were also reused for a study on yellow fever vaccine responses in identical twins.

The gene calls are TRBV12-3 or TRBV12-4 and TRBJ2-1, with D tentatively TRBD2 (6 bases). This receptor was taken from a woman aged 18-29 years in good health. The sample consisted of CD4+ T cells sorted from blood. The CDR3 spells CASASRLVSFNEQFF. The DNA for the CDR3 is TGTGCCAGCGCATCACGACTAGTATCGTTCAATGAGCAGTTCTTC.